The clone carrying this T cell receptor beta chain appeared a few times. Antigen unknown. This sample was taken from a study of blood T cells in healthy people across ages. A sample-barcoded 5' primer and a J-beta primer mix were used in a second PCR of roughly 7 to 12 cycles. TCRdb fed the 5' RACE reads into MiXCR, producing one record per CDR3 protein. The table shows about 1,800,000 distinct CDR3 sequences, with 28% occurring only once. Broader study findings: The recorded TCR beta diversity per million T cells decreased in a roughly linear manner with age.

The sequence was collected from a woman between 25 and 40 years old in good health. The sample consisted of blood.

The CDR3 nucleotides are TGCGCCAGCAGCGCAACAGGACTAGCGGGAGTGGAGTACGAGCAGTACTTC. It yields the protein CASSATGLAGVEYEQYF. The V and J genes are TRBV4-1 and TRBJ2-7, with TRBD2 matching over 13 bases. The trim removed 5 bases at V and 4 bases at J, leaving 11 bases unmatched. CDR1 MGHRA and CDR2 YSYEKL come from the germline V gene. The CDR3 runs to 17 residues.